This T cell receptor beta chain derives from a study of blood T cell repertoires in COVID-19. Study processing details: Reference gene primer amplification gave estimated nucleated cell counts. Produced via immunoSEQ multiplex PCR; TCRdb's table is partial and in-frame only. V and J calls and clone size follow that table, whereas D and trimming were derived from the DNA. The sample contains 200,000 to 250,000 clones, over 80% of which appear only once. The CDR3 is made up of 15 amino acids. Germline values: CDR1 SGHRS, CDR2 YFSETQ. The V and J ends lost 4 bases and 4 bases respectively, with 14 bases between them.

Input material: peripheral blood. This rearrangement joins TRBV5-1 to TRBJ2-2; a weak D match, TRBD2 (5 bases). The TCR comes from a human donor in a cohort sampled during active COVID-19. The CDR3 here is CASSLGEGTTGELFF. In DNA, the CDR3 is TGCGCCAGCAGCCTAGGAGAGGGAACCACCGGGGAGCTGTTTTTT.